Reported below is one T cell receptor beta chain. The antigen remains undetermined. Via MiXCR, TCRdb re-called the RT-PCR reads, giving one row per CDR3 protein. Altogether 610,000 or so distinct CDR3 sequences are present, approximately 15% being singletons, with the ten largest covering over 8.5%. V lost 6 bases, J lost 5 bases, and 13 bases lay in between. Germline CDR1 and CDR2: ENHRY and SYGVKD. CDR3 length: 13 residues. The data were obtained in a study of response to subunit inactivated influenza vaccine. General study findings and limits: Authors suggested each seasonal flu vaccination may recruit only limited numbers of new T cells.

The chain recombines TRBV10-3 with TRBJ1-1, with a possible D match to TRBD1 (5 bases). The TCR sequence derives from a man aged 50 to 59 who received an inactivated influenza vaccine. Specimen: PBMCs from blood, collected about 11 days after vaccination. CDR3 bases: TGTGCCATCAGACGTGAGGGGCAAACTGAAGCTTTCTTT. This gives the protein CAIRREGQTEAFF.